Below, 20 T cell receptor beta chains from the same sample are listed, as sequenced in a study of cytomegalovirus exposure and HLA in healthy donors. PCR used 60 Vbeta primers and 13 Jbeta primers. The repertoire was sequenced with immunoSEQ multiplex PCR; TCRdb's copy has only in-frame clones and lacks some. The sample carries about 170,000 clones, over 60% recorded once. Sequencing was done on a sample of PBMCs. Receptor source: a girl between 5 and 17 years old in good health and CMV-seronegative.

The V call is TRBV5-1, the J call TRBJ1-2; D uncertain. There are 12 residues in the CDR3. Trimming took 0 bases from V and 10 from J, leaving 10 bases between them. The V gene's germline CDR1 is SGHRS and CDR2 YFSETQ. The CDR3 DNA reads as TGCGCCAGCAGCTTGGCAACAGTTGACTACACCTTC. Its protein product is CASSLATVDYTF.

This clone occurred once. In DNA form, the CDR3 reads TGTGCCAGCTCCCCCGGTAGGGGGCCAGCCTACGAGCAGTACTTC. This gives the protein CASSPGRGPAYEQYF. V gene TRBV28 combines with J gene TRBJ2-7; TRBD1 matches at 7 bases. Germline assignment: CDR1 MDHEN and CDR2 SYDVKM. This CDR3 spans 15 amino acids. Trimming removed 8 bases from V and 2 bases from J; junction bases left unmatched: 12.

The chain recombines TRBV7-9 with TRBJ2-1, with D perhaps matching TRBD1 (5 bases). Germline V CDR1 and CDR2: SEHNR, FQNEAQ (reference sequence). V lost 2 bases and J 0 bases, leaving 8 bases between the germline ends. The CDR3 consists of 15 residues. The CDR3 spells CASSLTGSSYNEQFF. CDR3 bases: TGTGCCAGCAGCTTAACAGGCAGCTCCTACAATGAGCAGTTCTTC.

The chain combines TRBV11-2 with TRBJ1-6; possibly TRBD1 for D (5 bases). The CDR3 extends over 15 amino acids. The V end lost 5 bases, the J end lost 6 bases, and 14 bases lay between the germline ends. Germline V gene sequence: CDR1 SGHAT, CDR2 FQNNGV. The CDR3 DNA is TGTGCCAGCAGCAACCGACAGCTTTTTAATTCACCCCTCCACTTT. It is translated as CASSNRQLFNSPLHF.

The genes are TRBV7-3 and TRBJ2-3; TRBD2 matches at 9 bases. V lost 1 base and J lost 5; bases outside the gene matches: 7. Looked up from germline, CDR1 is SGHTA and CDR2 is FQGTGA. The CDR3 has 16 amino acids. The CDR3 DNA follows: TGTGCCAGCAGCTTAAACCTGCGGGGGGGCCGAGATACGCAGTATTTT. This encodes CASSLNLRGGRDTQYF.

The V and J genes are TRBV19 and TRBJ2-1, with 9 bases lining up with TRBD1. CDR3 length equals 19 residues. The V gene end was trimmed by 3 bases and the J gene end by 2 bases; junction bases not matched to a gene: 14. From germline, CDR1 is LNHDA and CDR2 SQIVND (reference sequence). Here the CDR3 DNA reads TGTGCCAGTAGTATTGTTTGGGACAGGGTGGCCCCAACCTACAATGAGCAGTTCTTC. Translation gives CASSIVWDRVAPTYNEQFF.

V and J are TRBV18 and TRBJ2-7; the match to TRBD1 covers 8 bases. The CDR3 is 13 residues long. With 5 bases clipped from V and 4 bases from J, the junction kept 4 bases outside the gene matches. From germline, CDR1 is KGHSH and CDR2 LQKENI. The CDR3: CASSLGQVYEQYF. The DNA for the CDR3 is TGTGCCAGCTCATTGGGACAGGTGTACGAGCAGTACTTC.

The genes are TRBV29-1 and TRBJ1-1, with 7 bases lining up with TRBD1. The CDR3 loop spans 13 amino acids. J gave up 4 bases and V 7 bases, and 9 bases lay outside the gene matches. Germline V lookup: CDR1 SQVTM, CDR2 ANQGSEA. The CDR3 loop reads CSGATSGGTEAFF. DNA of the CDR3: TGCAGCGGTGCAACATCAGGGGGCACTGAAGCTTTCTTT.

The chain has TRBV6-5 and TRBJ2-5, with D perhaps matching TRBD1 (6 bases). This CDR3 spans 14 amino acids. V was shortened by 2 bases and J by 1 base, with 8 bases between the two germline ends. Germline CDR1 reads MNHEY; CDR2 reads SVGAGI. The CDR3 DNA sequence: TGTGCCAGCAGTTACGTGGGGGCCCAAGAGACCCAGTACTTC. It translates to CASSYVGAQETQYF.

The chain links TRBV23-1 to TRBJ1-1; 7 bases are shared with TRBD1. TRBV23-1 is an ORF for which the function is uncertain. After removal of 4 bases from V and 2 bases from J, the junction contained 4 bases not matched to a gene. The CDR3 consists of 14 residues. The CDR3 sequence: CASSPRQGNTEAFF. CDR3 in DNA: TGCGCCAGCAGTCCCCGACAGGGAAACACTGAAGCTTTCTTT.

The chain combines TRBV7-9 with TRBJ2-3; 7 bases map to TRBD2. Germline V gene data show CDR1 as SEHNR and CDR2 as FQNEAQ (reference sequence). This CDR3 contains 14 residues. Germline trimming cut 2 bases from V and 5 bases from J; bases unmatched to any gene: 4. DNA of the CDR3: TGTGCCAGCAGCTTACCGGGGGGTCTAGATACGCAGTATTTT. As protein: CASSLPGGLDTQYF.

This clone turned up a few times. The DNA of the CDR3 is TGTGCCAGCAGTGGACAGGGGGCAACAGATACGCAGTATTTT. Protein product: CASSGQGATDTQYF. This chain links TRBV6-6 with TRBJ2-3; 11 bases match TRBD1. CDR1 and CDR2 from the germline V gene are MNHNY and SVGAGI (reference sequence). CDR3 length equals 14 residues. Trimming at V came to 5 bases and at J to 3 bases, leaving 1 base not matched to a gene.

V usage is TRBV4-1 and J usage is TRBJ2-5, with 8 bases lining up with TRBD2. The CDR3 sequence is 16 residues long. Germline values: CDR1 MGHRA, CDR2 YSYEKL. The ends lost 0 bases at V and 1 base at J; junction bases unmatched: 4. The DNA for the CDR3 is TGCGCCAGCAGCCAAGACAGCGGGGGATCCCAAGAGACCCAGTACTTC. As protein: CASSQDSGGSQETQYF.

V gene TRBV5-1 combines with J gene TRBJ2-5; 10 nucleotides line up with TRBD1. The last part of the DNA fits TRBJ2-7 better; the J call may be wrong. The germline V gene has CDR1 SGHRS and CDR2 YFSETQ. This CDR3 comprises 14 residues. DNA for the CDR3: TGCGCCAGCAGCCCGGCGGACAGGGGGGACGAGCAGTACTTC. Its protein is CASSPADRGDEQYF.

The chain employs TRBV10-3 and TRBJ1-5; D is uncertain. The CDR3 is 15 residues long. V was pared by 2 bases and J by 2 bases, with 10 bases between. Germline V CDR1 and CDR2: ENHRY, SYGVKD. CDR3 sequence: CAISEVGEGNQPQHF. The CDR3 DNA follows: TGTGCCATCAGTGAGGTCGGGGAAGGCAATCAGCCCCAGCATTTT.

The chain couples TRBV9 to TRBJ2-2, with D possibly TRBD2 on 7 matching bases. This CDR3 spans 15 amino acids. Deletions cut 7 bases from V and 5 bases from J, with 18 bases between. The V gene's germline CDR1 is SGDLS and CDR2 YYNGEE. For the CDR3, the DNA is TGTGCCAGCTCAGAGGGGGGGGTCGGTACCGGGGAGCTGTTTTTT. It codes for CASSEGGVGTGELFF.

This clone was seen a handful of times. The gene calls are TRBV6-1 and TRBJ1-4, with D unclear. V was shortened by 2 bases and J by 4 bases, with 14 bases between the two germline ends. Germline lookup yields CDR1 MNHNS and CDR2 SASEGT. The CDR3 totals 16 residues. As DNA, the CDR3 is TGTGCCAGCAGTGAATTCGGGGTACGGGTTAATGAAAAACTGTTTTTT. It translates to CASSEFGVRVNEKLFF.

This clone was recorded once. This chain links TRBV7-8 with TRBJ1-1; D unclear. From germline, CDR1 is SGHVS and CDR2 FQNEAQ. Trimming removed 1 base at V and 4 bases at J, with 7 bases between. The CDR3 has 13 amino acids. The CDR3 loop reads CASSLDQVTEAFF. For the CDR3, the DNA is TGTGCCAGCAGCTTAGACCAGGTCACTGAAGCTTTCTTT.

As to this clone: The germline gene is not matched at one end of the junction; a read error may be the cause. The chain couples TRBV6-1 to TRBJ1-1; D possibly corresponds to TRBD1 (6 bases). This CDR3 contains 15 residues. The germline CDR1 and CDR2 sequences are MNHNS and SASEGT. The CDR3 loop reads CASSSSPGTNREGFF. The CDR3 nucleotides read TGTGCCAGCAGCTCTTCTCCCGGGACAAACCGGGAAGGTTTCTTT.

The CDR3 DNA reads as TGCAGCGCTGGACAGGCCATGAACACTGAAGCTTTCTTT. It codes for CSAGQAMNTEAFF. The chain uses TRBV29-1 and TRBJ1-1; 7 positions agree with TRBD1. Germline V gene lookup returns CDR1 SQVTM and CDR2 ANQGSEA. V dropped 7 bases and J dropped 0; count of bases not matched to a gene: 5. The CDR3 sequence is 13 residues long. The whole variable domain, filled in from reference TRBV29-1 and TRBJ1-1, reads SAVISQKPSRDICQRGTSLTIQCQVDSQVTMMFWYRQQPGQSLTLIATANQGSEATYESGFVIDKFPISRPNLTFSTLTVSNMSPEDSSIYLCSAGQAMNTEAFFGQGTRLTVV.